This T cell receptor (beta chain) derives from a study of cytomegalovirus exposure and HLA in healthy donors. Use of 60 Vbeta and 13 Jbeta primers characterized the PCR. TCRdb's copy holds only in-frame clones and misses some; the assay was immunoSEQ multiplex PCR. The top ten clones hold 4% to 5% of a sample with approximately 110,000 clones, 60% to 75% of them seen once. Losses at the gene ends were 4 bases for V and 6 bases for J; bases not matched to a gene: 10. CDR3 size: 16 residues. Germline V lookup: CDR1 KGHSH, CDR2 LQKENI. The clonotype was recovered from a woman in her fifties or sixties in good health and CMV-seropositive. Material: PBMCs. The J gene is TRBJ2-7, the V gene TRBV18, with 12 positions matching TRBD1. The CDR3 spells CASSLLSPGQGAEQYF. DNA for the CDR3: TGTGCCAGCTCACTTCTTTCTCCGGGACAGGGGGCCGAGCAGTACTTC.